The clone carrying this TCR beta chain was seen a single time. Its antigen is still unknown. 13 Jbeta primers and 60 Vbeta primers were used for the PCR. Generated by immunoSEQ multiplex PCR, the TCRdb table keeps only in-frame clones and is missing some. Seen here are 130,000 to 150,000 clones, 70% to 80% observed once, and the top ten hold around 5%. This entry belongs to a study of cytomegalovirus exposure and HLA in healthy donors. General study results and limits: When a later analysis compared HLA-associated TCR beta chains with equally common others, the HLA-associated chains turned out to be more clonally expanded and to have lower generation probabilities. Reportedly, diagnosis of cytomegalovirus status by the classifier showed high specificity and sensitivity.

Trimming removed 0 bases from V and 1 base from J, with 10 bases in between. CDR3 size: 15 residues. Germline V gives CDR1 MNHNY, CDR2 SVGAGI (reference sequence). This chain uses TRBV6-6 with TRBJ2-7, with D maybe TRBD2 (6 bases). The receptor was derived from a male donor in good health and CMV-seronegative. The sequencing sample was made of PBMCs. This CDR3 reads CASSYSGGRSYEQYF. The CDR3 DNA reads as TGTGCCAGCAGTTACTCCGGGGGTCGATCCTACGAGCAGTACTTC.